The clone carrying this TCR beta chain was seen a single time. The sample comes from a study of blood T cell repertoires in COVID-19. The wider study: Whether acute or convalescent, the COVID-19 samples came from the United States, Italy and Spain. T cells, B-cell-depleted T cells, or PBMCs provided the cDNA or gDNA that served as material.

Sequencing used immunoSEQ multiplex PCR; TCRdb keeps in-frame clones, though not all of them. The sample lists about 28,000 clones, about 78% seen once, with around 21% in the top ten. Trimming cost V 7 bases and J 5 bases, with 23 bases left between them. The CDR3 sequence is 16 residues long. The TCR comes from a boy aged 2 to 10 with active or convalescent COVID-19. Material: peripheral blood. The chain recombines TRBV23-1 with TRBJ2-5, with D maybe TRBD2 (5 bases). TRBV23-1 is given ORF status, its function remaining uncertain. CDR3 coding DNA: TGCGCCAGCAAAGTCAGTCCGGGAAGATCCCACGAGACCCAGTACTTC. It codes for CASKVSPGRSHETQYF.